The following is a T cell receptor (beta chain) sequence with its context. Its antigen is as yet unknown. This CDR3 region has 14 residues. Germline V gives CDR1 MNHEY, CDR2 SMNVEV (reference sequence). These data originate in a study of cytomegalovirus exposure and HLA in healthy donors. General study points: A missense variant in DCLRE1C was later tied to TCR beta V- and J-gene trimming. The authors enumerated around 150 TCR beta chains as linked to cytomegalovirus. Despite most TCR sequences being rare, some public TCRs occurred in many donors.

PCR employed 60 Vbeta and 13 Jbeta primers. Libraries were prepared by immunoSEQ multiplex PCR; TCRdb keeps only in-frame clonotypes and omits some of them. The table includes around 160,000 clones, 75% to 90% detected once. The sequence came from a human donor in good health. The sample was PBMCs. This chain uses TRBV27 with TRBJ2-5, with TRBD2 matching 7 bases. The DNA end is a closer match to TRBJ2-7, so the J assignment may be wrong. The CDR3 reads CASGRGGQYYEQYF. The CDR3 coding sequence is TGTGCCAGCGGACGGGGAGGGCAATACTACGAGCAGTACTTC.